This TCR beta chain comes out of a study of blood T cell repertoires in COVID-19. Study in general: The study drew acute and convalescent COVID-19 samples from the United States, Italy and Spain. PBMCs, B-cell-depleted T cells, or T cells provided the cDNA or gDNA that made up the material.

The CDR3 length is 13 residues. V lost 8 bases to trimming and J lost 5 bases; unmatched junction nucleotides: 3. Germline V gives CDR1 ENHRY, CDR2 SYGVKD. Per the original data handling: It was from reference gene primer amplification that nucleated cell counts were estimated. Profiled with immunoSEQ multiplex PCR; TCRdb holds only in-frame clones, not every one. The DNA gave D and trimming, while V, J and clone size come from that table. The data show fewer than 65,000 clones, with about 85% seen just once and 10% held by the top ten. Material: peripheral blood. This clonotype was sampled from a human donor with acute or convalescent COVID-19. The donor label of this sample is uncertain. The chain employs TRBV10-3 and TRBJ1-5; 10 bases match TRBD1. DNA for the CDR3: TGTGCCATCGGAGGACAGGGGGATCAGCCCCAGCATTTT. Translated: CAIGGQGDQPQHF.